Listed here is a single T cell receptor (beta chain). Its antigen is currently unknown. This entry belongs to a study of beta chain features in type 1 diabetes. General study findings and limits: Still unanswered here is whether HLA type influences TCRB rearrangement. Shortening that was moderate but significant affected the TCRB CDR3s of Type 1 diabetes patients in all four CD4+ subsets. For cells with high TCR expression, cDNA sequencing could yield over-representation.

Expressed TCRB transcripts got sequenced, as all isolated RNA was reverse transcribed. There were 3 million to 4 million reads on average in the naive, central memory and regulatory T cell samples. The table came from immunoSEQ multiplex PCR; TCRdb's copy has only in-frame clones and leaves some out. The repertoire includes 390,000 or so clones, about 15% of them detected once, and 0.035% to 0.04% sits in the top ten. Source material: naive CD4+ T cells from blood. This receptor was identified in a man aged 25 to 40 in good health.

The CDR3 sequence: CASSLEAGRRNEQYV. CDR3 nucleotide sequence: TGTGCCAGCAGCTTAGAGGCAGGGAGGAGGAACGAGCAGTACGTC. V is TRBV11-1 and J is TRBJ2-7; D might be TRBD2 (6 bases). Trimming left V 1 base short and J 5 bases short, with 15 bases between. The CDR3 has 15 amino acids. CDR1 SGHAT and CDR2 FQDESV come from the germline V gene (reference sequence).